A single sample gave rise to the 23 T cell receptor beta chains below, sequenced in a study of patients and donors after allogeneic stem cell transplantation. TCRdb reprocessed the RT-PCR reads via MiXCR and lists one record per CDR3 protein. Counted here are over 200,000 distinct CDR3 sequences, around two fifths occurring once; the ten biggest clones make up roughly 11%. The specimen was blood, either unsorted or a sorted T cell fraction (not recorded which). All receptors come from a human donor who was either an allogeneic HSCT recipient or a stem cell or donor lymphocyte infusion donor (not recorded which). It is not recorded whose cells these are; they may come from a transplant donor.

This sequence joins TRBV9 and TRBJ2-1; 11 bases agree with TRBD2. This CDR3 has 17 residues. With 0 bases clipped from V and 4 bases from J, the junction kept 6 bases outside the gene matches. Germline CDR1 SGDLS, CDR2 YYNGEE. The CDR3 coding sequence is TGTGCCAGCAGCGTAGAGTCGCTAGCGGGGGGTTACAATGAGCAGTTCTTC. It is translated as CASSVESLAGGYNEQFF.

A few counts support this clonotype. DNA for the CDR3: TGTGCCACCATTTCTACGGGTGGGAATCAGCCCCAGCATTTT. Translating it yields CATISTGGNQPQHF. The chain has TRBV28 and TRBJ1-5; D remains unclear. The CDR3 consists of 14 residues. Germline V gives CDR1 MDHEN, CDR2 SYDVKM. Trimming removed 10 bases from V and 4 bases from J, with 17 bases in between.

The chain couples TRBV7-2 to TRBJ1-3, with a weak D call TRBD1 (6 bases). V lost 4 bases and J 3 bases, leaving 13 bases between the germline ends. There are 15 residues in the CDR3. The germline CDR1 and CDR2 sequences are SGHTA and FQGNSA. The CDR3 sequence: CASSSQGFFGNTIYF. The CDR3 DNA reads as TGTGCCAGCAGCTCACAGGGTTTCTTTGGAAACACCATATATTTT.

The chain links TRBV28 to TRBJ1-2, with D unclear. The germline V and J ends were trimmed by 5 bases and 5 bases, with 12 bases remaining between them. Germline V gene data show CDR1 as MDHEN and CDR2 as SYDVKM. The CDR3 totals 13 residues. CDR3 in amino acids: CASSVPSEYGYTF. CDR3 sequence (DNA): TGTGCCAGCAGTGTGCCTTCAGAGTATGGCTACACCTTC.

V usage is TRBV19 and J usage is TRBJ1-2; D gene unclear. The CDR3 runs to 15 residues. The V end was cut by 6 bases, the J end by 1 base, with 15 bases between. The V gene's germline CDR1 is LNHDA and CDR2 SQIVND (reference sequence). The CDR3 bases are TGTGCCAGTAGCCCCCTGTGGCAGAATAACTATGGCTACACCTTC. Amino acids: CASSPLWQNNYGYTF.

The chain has TRBV29-1 and TRBJ2-2, with D perhaps TRBD1 (6 bases). V shed 7 bases and J shed 1 base, with 16 bases lying between them. This CDR3 spans 15 amino acids. The germline V gene has CDR1 SQVTM and CDR2 ANQGSEA. The CDR3 region has the DNA TGCAGCGCTCATCACCCGGGACAGAACACCGGGGAGCTGTTTTTT. The encoded protein is CSAHHPGQNTGELFF.

V and J are TRBV5-1 and TRBJ1-1; 7 bases fit TRBD1. With V trimmed by 0 bases and J by 1 base, 6 bases remained unmatched. From germline, CDR1 is SGHRS and CDR2 YFSETQ. The length of the CDR3 is 16 residues. The CDR3 bases are TGCGCCAGCAGCTTGGCCAGGACAGGCCAGAACACTGAAGCTTTCTTT. Amino acids: CASSLARTGQNTEAFF. Full variable domain (missing parts from reference TRBV5-1 and TRBJ1-1): KAGVTQTPRYLIKTRGQQVTLSCSPISGHRSVSWYQQTPGQGLQFLFEYFSETQRNKGNFPGRFSGRQFSNSRSEMNVSTLELGDSALYLCASSLARTGQNTEAFFGQGTRLTVV.

This clonotype was counted between two and nine times. The chain carries TRBV7-3 and TRBJ2-1, with D possibly matching TRBD1 (5 bases). The CDR3 spans 18 residues. The V and J ends lost 0 bases and 0 bases respectively, with 15 bases between them. Germline assignment: CDR1 SGHTA and CDR2 FQGTGA. In DNA form, the CDR3 reads TGTGCCAGCAGCTTAACGTGGGGCGAGCTGAGCTCCTACAATGAGCAGTTCTTC. Translation: CASSLTWGELSSYNEQFF.

There are a few counts of this clonotype. This chain connects TRBV20-1 to TRBJ1-5, with 7 bases aligning to TRBD1. With V trimmed by 4 bases and J by 7 bases, 7 bases remained unmatched. The CDR3 sequence is 13 residues long. Germline loops: CDR1 DFQATT, CDR2 SNEGSKA (reference sequence). In nucleotides, the CDR3 is TGCAGTGCTATGCCAGGGGGTAAGCAGCCCCAGCATTTT. It yields the protein CSAMPGGKQPQHF.

This clonotype was detected only a few times. The chain couples TRBV28 to TRBJ2-5; D gene unclear. The germline CDR1 and CDR2 sequences are MDHEN and SYDVKM. Trimming removed 7 bases from V and 2 bases from J, with 5 bases in between. This CDR3 spans 11 amino acids. CDR3 in amino acids: CASTQQETQYF. In DNA, the CDR3 is TGTGCCAGCACACAGCAAGAGACCCAGTACTTC. Together with reference TRBV28 and TRBJ2-5, the CDR3 gives the full variable domain: DVKVTQSSRYLVKRTGEKVFLECVQDMDHENMFWYRQDPGLGLRLIYFSYDVKMKEKGDIPEGYSVSREKKERFSLILESASTNQTSMYLCASTQQETQYFGPGTRLLVL.

This sequence joins TRBV4-3 and TRBJ2-1; possibly TRBD2 for D (6 bases). V lost 0 bases to trimming and J lost 0 bases, with 12 bases between them. CDR3 length equals 17 residues. The germline gives CDR1 LGHNA, CDR2 YSLEER. CDR3 residues: CASSQDWGVTSYNEQFF. The CDR3 DNA reads TGCGCCAGCAGCCAAGATTGGGGGGTGACCTCCTACAATGAGCAGTTCTTC.

CDR3 sequence reads: CASSWTVSGNTIYF. CDR3 in DNA: TGTGCCAGCAGCTGGACAGTCTCTGGAAACACCATATATTTT. J is TRBJ1-3 and V is TRBV7-8; weak D call: TRBD1 (6 bases). V was shortened by 4 bases and J by 0 bases, with 7 bases between the two germline ends. The CDR3 length is 14 residues. CDR1 is SGHVS, CDR2 FQNEAQ, per germline.

The V and J genes are TRBV10-3 and TRBJ2-2, with TRBD1 matching over 8 bases. The CDR3 sequence is 14 residues long. V lost 8 bases to trimming and J lost 4 bases; unmatched junction nucleotides: 6. Germline V gene sequence: CDR1 ENHRY, CDR2 SYGVKD. As DNA, the CDR3 is TGTGCCATCTTTGACAGGGGTGGCACCGGGGAGCTGTTTTTT. Translation gives CAIFDRGGTGELFF.

This chain uses TRBV3-1 with TRBJ1-1; 8 bases map to TRBD1. Germline values: CDR1 LGHDT, CDR2 YNNKEL (reference sequence). This CDR3 comprises 12 residues. V was clipped by 7 bases and J by 3 bases; unmatched bases: 1. CDR3 bases: TGTGCCAGCATGGGACAGGACACTGAAGCTTTCTTT. Protein product: CASMGQDTEAFF. Using reference TRBV3-1 and TRBJ1-1 for the parts outside the CDR3, the full variable domain is DTAVSQTPKYLVTQMGNDKSIKCEQNLGHDTMYWYKQDSKKFLKIMFSYNNKELIINETVPNRFSPKSPDKAHLNLHINSLELGDSAVYFCASMGQDTEAFFGQGTRLTVV.

The chain employs TRBV5-1 and TRBJ1-1, with unresolved D. Germline V gives CDR1 SGHRS, CDR2 YFSETQ. Between the trimmed V and J ends, which lost 0 bases and 6 bases, there was a span of 9 bases. The CDR3 is made up of 13 amino acids. CDR3 in DNA: TGCGCCAGCAGCTTGGTAGGGCGATCTGAAGCTTTCTTT. It codes for CASSLVGRSEAFF.

With regard to this clonotype: A read error may produce the germline difference seen at one junction end. The chain employs TRBV29-1 and TRBJ1-1; 8 bases are shared with TRBD1. CDR1 and CDR2 (germline): SQVTM, ANQGSEA. The CDR3 contains 12 residues. In DNA, the CDR3 is TGCAGCGCCCGGGACAGGAACCCTGAAGCTTTCTTT. As protein: CSARDRNPEAFF.

CDR3 residues: CATSSPFPGRGYTF. The DNA of the CDR3 is TGTGCCACCAGCAGCCCGTTTCCGGGGCGAGGCTACACCTTC. The chain carries TRBV15 and TRBJ1-2; D might be TRBD1 (5 bases). Per germline, CDR1 LNHNV and CDR2 YYDKDF (reference sequence). The CDR3 covers 14 residues. The V end was cut by 3 bases, the J end by 8 bases, with 16 bases between.

This clonotype was seen only a few times. This chain joins TRBV7-8 and TRBJ1-6; D ambiguous. Deletions cut 5 bases from V and 7 bases from J, with 12 bases between. This CDR3 comprises 14 residues. Germline-derived CDR1 and CDR2 are SGHVS and FQNEAQ. The CDR3 DNA sequence: TGTGCCAGCAGCCCCCAGGTGGGGAATTCACCCCTCCACTTT. The encoded protein is CASSPQVGNSPLHF.

This clonotype was counted between two and nine times. The chain couples TRBV27 to TRBJ1-2; D is unclear. Trimming took 3 bases from V and 2 from J, leaving 10 bases between them. The CDR3 has 14 amino acids. Germline CDR1 reads MNHEY; CDR2 reads SMNVEV (reference sequence). The CDR3 coding sequence is TGTGCCAGCAGTTTTAAACCTCTAAACTATGGCTACACCTTC. Encoded protein: CASSFKPLNYGYTF.

The chain has TRBV5-8 and TRBJ2-3; D is uncertain. Germline CDR1 is SGHTS and CDR2 is YDEGEE. The CDR3 length is 14 residues. V lost 2 bases to trimming and J lost 6 bases, with 13 bases between them. The CDR3 region has the DNA TGTGCCAGCAGCTTCCTCCCACGCCCCGATACGCAGTATTTT. Its protein product is CASSFLPRPDTQYF.

The rearrangement joins TRBV12-3 or TRBV12-4 to TRBJ2-5, with 7 bases that match TRBD1. The CDR3 has 14 residues. V lost 3 bases, J lost 2 bases, and 3 bases stayed unmatched. Here the CDR3 DNA reads TGTGCCAGCAGTTTCGGACAGGCACAAGAGACCCAGTACTTC. Protein sequence: CASSFGQAQETQYF.

The table lists this clonotype with many counts. The chain links TRBV29-1 to TRBJ1-1, with D possibly TRBD1 on 6 matching bases. The germline V gene encodes CDR1 SQVTM and CDR2 ANQGSEA. The CDR3 contains 14 residues. Trimming left V 7 bases short and J 0 bases short, with 15 bases between. In DNA, the CDR3 is TGCAGCGATGTGGACAGTCTCATGAACACTGAAGCTTTCTTT. It encodes CSDVDSLMNTEAFF.

This clonotype has just a few counts. The rearrangement links TRBV20-1 to TRBJ1-1; the D gene is possibly TRBD1 (6 bases). The germline V gene encodes CDR1 DFQATT and CDR2 SNEGSKA (reference sequence). The V and J ends lost 3 bases and 0 bases respectively, with 14 bases between them. CDR3 length: 15 residues. The CDR3 nucleotides read TGCAGTGCTAGCAAGGACAGCACTTTGAACACTGAAGCTTTCTTT. It codes for CSASKDSTLNTEAFF.